The 20 T cell receptor beta chains listed next were all sequenced from one sample in a study of blood T cell repertoires in COVID-19. Some clones are missing from TCRdb's copy, which holds only in-frame ones; the method was immunoSEQ multiplex PCR. Of roughly 160,000 clones listed, over 80% are singletons. Input material: peripheral blood. All receptors come from a woman aged 80 or older with COVID-19, enrolled during active disease.

This chain links TRBV6-1 with TRBJ1-6, with a weak D call TRBD1 (6 bases). V shed 1 base and J shed 0 bases, with 13 bases lying between them. This CDR3 contains 18 residues. CDR1 is MNHNS and CDR2 is SASEGT in the germline V gene. Written as DNA, the CDR3 is TGTGCCAGCAGTGAAGAGGGACACTACATCTCCTATAATTCACCCCTCCACTTT. Translating gives CASSEEGHYISYNSPLHF.

This chain links TRBV6-5 with TRBJ2-7; TRBD2 aligns across 11 bases. The V segment lost 9 bases and the J segment 3 bases; nucleotides outside the gene matches: 4. The V gene's germline CDR1 is MNHEY and CDR2 SVGAGI. The CDR3 consists of 13 residues. CDR3 DNA sequence: TGTGCCAGTGCGACTAGCGGGAACTACGAGCAGTACTTC. Translation gives CASATSGNYEQYF.

The chain has TRBV5-1 and TRBJ1-5; D not resolved. This CDR3 spans 13 amino acids. Germline loops: CDR1 SGHRS, CDR2 YFSETQ. V was pared by 0 bases and J by 9 bases, with 10 bases between. The CDR3 is CASSLGPGGPQHF. Written as DNA, the CDR3 is TGCGCCAGCAGCTTGGGCCCGGGTGGGCCCCAGCATTTT.

This clone was detected a few times. CDR3 DNA sequence: TGTGCCAGCAGTATGGCGGGGTTCGATTTCTTT. It yields the protein CASSMAGFDFF. This chain uses TRBV3-1 (or the pseudogene TRBV3-2) with TRBJ1-1; D is undetermined. The CDR3 runs to 11 residues. With 6 bases removed from V and 13 bases from J, the gap between germline ends came to 15 bases. Germline CDR1 reads LGHDT; CDR2 reads YNNKEL (reference sequence).

The chain is built from TRBV2 and TRBJ2-2, with TRBD1 matching over 8 bases. This CDR3 contains 13 residues. From germline, CDR1 is SNHLY and CDR2 FYNNEI. V trimming: 9 bases; J trimming: 7 bases; junction bases outside the gene matches: 7. As DNA, the CDR3 is TGTGCCAGTCGACAGGGGCCGAGCGGGGAGCTGTTTTTT. This codes for CASRQGPSGELFF.

The chain joins TRBV6-1 to TRBJ2-1; perhaps TRBD1 as D (6 bases). V lost 7 bases, J lost 7 bases, and 20 bases lay in between. CDR3 size: 15 residues. Germline V gives CDR1 MNHNS, CDR2 SASEGT. The CDR3 DNA follows: TGTGCCAGCACCAACAGGGTCACTCAGGCGAATGAGCAGTTCTTC. It yields the protein CASTNRVTQANEQFF.

The rearrangement uses TRBV2 and TRBJ1-4, with 11 bases fitting TRBD1. The trim removed 8 bases at V and 1 base at J, leaving 6 bases unmatched. This CDR3 has 16 amino acids. The germline V gene encodes CDR1 SNHLY and CDR2 FYNNEI. The CDR3 nucleotides read TGTGCCAGCGGTGGACAGGGGGCTCTAACTAATGAAAAACTGTTTTTT. Its protein product is CASGGQGALTNEKLFF.

The chain uses TRBV19 and TRBJ2-6, with TRBD1 identical over 12 bases. CDR3 size: 18 residues. The germline V gene encodes CDR1 LNHDA and CDR2 SQIVND (reference sequence). Trimming at V came to 5 bases and at J to 4 bases, leaving 9 bases not matched to a gene. CDR3 in amino acids: CASSDPGQGALGANVLTF. The DNA for the CDR3 is TGTGCCAGTAGTGATCCGGGACAGGGGGCATTGGGGGCCAACGTCCTGACTTTC.

J is TRBJ1-2 and V is TRBV5-1, with D perhaps matching TRBD1 (6 bases). The germline V gene has CDR1 SGHRS and CDR2 YFSETQ. The V end lost 3 bases, the J end lost 6 bases, and 15 bases lay between the germline ends. The CDR3 consists of 14 residues. DNA for the CDR3: TGCGCCAGCAGCTCAGGGAGACAGGTTGATGGCTACACCTTC. This translates into CASSSGRQVDGYTF.

The chain combines TRBV4-1 with TRBJ1-2; unclear D gene. CDR1 and CDR2 (germline): MGHRA, YSYEKL. The V end lost 1 base, the J end lost 8 bases, and 5 bases lay between the germline ends. CDR3 length: 11 residues. The CDR3 nucleotides read TGCGCCAGCAGCCAAGGGCTGGGCTACACCTTC. Its protein is CASSQGLGYTF.

V gene TRBV18 combines with J gene TRBJ1-4; D gene uncertain. V gave up 3 bases and J gave up 5 bases, with 10 bases separating them. The CDR3 contains 14 residues. CDR1 is KGHSH and CDR2 is LQKENI in the germline V gene. CDR3 residues: CASSPKLENEKLFF. The DNA of the CDR3 is TGTGCCAGCTCACCGAAGTTGGAGAATGAAAAACTGTTTTTT.

The chain uses TRBV24-1 and TRBJ1-2, with 7 bases matching TRBD1. Unmatched junction bases numbered 12, after V lost 3 bases and J lost 9 bases. Germline loops: CDR1 KGHDR, CDR2 SFDVKD. The CDR3 has 15 residues. CDR3 nucleotides: TGTGCCACCAGTGATCTCGAAGACAGGGTACGGAGCTACACCTTC. Amino acid sequence: CATSDLEDRVRSYTF.

The rearrangement links TRBV15 to TRBJ1-2, with TRBD1 matching 10 bases. V shed 4 bases, J shed 5 bases, and the junction held 7 bases outside the gene matches. This CDR3 is built from 15 residues. The germline CDR1 and CDR2 sequences are LNHNV and YYDKDF (reference sequence). The CDR3 spells CATSKDRGHGYGYTF. The CDR3 DNA sequence: TGTGCCACCAGCAAAGACAGGGGGCATGGGTATGGCTACACCTTC.

J is TRBJ1-5 and V is TRBV7-2; no clear D. Between the trimmed V and J ends, which lost 0 bases and 6 bases, there was a span of 12 bases. The germline V gene has CDR1 SGHTA and CDR2 FQGNSA. This CDR3 comprises 15 residues. CDR3: CASSLARGNGQPQHF. The CDR3, as DNA: TGTGCCAGCAGCTTAGCGCGAGGGAACGGTCAGCCCCAGCATTTT.

The chain is built from TRBV2 and TRBJ1-2; no clear D gene. The ends were cut back, 7 bases at V and 1 base at J, with 16 bases in the middle. The CDR3 totals 15 residues. CDR1 is SNHLY and CDR2 is FYNNEI in the germline V gene. This CDR3 reads CASNEGTAFNYGYTF. CDR3 in DNA: TGTGCCAGCAACGAGGGAACAGCCTTTAACTATGGCTACACCTTC.

The chain joins TRBV29-1 to TRBJ1-1; 10 bases are shared with TRBD1. The CDR3 has 13 residues. The germline CDR1 and CDR2 sequences are SQVTM and ANQGSEA. V was pared by 6 bases and J by 4 bases, with 5 bases of the junction left unmatched. CDR3 region: CSVARTGGTEAFF. CDR3 sequence (DNA): TGCAGCGTCGCTAGGACAGGGGGCACTGAAGCTTTCTTT.

In the case of this clone: The sample holds other DNA sequences that translate to the same CDR3. CDR3 DNA: TGTGCCAGCAGGACGGGGAGCTATGGCTACACCTTC. Protein: CASRTGSYGYTF. The chain employs TRBV6-5 and TRBJ1-2, with unresolved D. The length of the CDR3 is 12 residues. Trimming took off 6 bases at V and 4 bases at J, with 9 bases between the two ends. The germline CDR1 and CDR2 sequences are MNHEY and SVGAGI.

V is TRBV5-1 and J is TRBJ2-7; the match to TRBD1 covers 11 bases. The germline V gene encodes CDR1 SGHRS and CDR2 YFSETQ. V was pared by 4 bases and J by 6 bases, with 6 bases of the junction left unmatched. This CDR3 comprises 14 residues. This CDR3 is CASSPGQGAGEQYF. In DNA, the CDR3 is TGCGCCAGCAGCCCCGGACAGGGGGCAGGCGAGCAGTACTTC.

The chain employs TRBV6-5 and TRBJ2-3; D gene unclear. Germline values: CDR1 MNHEY, CDR2 SVGAGI. V was trimmed by 0 bases and J by 3 bases, leaving 7 bases between them. The CDR3 runs 14 residues. DNA of the CDR3: TGTGCCAGCAGTTACTCGAGGAGTACAGATACGCAGTATTTT. Translated: CASSYSRSTDTQYF.

This rearrangement joins TRBV2 to TRBJ2-6; 12 nucleotides align to TRBD1. The CDR3 consists of 18 residues. Germline assignment: CDR1 SNHLY and CDR2 FYNNEI. The J segment lost 3 bases and the V segment lost 6 bases, leaving 9 bases of the junction unmatched. This CDR3 is CASRSRGQGALGANVLTF. The CDR3 DNA reads TGTGCCAGCAGGAGTAGGGGACAGGGGGCCCTTGGGGCCAACGTCCTGACTTTC.